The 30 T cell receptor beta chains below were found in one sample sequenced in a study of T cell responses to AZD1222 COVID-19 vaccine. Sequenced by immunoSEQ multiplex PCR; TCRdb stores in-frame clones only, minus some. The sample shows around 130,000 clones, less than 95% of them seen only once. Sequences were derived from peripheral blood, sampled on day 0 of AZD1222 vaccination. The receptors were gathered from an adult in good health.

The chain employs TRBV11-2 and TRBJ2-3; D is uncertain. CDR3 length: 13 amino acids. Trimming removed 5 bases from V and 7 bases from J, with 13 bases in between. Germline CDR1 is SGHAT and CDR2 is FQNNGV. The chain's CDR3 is CASSLFGANTQYF. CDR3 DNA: TGTGCCAGCAGCCTCTTTGGTGCAAATACGCAGTATTTT. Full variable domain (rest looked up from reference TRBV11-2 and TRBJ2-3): EAGVAQSPRYKIIEKRQSVAFWCNPISGHATLYWYQQILGQGPKLLIQFQNNGVVDDSQLPKDRFSAERLKGVDSTLKIQPAKLEDSAVYLCASSLFGANTQYFGPGTRLTVL.

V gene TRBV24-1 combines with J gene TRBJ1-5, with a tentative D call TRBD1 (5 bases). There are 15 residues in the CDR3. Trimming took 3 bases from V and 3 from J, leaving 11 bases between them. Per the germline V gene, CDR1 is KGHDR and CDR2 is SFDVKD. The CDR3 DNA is TGTGCCACCAGTGATCCGCGGGGGAACAATCAGCCCCAGCATTTT. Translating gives CATSDPRGNNQPQHF.

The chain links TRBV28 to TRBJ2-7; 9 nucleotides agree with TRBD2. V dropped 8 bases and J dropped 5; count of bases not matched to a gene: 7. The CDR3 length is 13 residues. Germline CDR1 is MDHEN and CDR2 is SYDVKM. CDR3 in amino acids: CASLASGVNEQYF. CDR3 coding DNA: TGTGCCAGCCTGGCTAGCGGGGTAAACGAGCAGTACTTC. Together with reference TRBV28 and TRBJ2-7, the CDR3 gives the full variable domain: DVKVTQSSRYLVKRTGEKVFLECVQDMDHENMFWYRQDPGLGLRLIYFSYDVKMKEKGDIPEGYSVSREKKERFSLILESASTNQTSMYLCASLASGVNEQYFGPGTRLTVT.

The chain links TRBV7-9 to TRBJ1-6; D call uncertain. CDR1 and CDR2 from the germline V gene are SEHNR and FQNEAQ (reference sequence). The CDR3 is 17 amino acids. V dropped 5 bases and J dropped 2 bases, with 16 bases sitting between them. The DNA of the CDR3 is TGTGCCAGCAGCCCGAAAACAGAAAGGACCTATAATTCACCCCTCCACTTT. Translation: CASSPKTERTYNSPLHF.

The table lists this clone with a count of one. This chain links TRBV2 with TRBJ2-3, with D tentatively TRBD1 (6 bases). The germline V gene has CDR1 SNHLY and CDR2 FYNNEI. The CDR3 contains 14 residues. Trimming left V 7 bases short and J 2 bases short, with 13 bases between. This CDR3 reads CASNLQGYTDTQYF. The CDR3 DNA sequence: TGTGCCAGCAACCTACAGGGATACACAGATACGCAGTATTTT.

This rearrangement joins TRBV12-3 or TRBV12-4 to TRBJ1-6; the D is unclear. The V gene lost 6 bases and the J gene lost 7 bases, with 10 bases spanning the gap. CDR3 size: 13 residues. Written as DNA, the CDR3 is TGTGCCAGCAGGAGGGAGTCCAATTCACCCCTCCACTTT. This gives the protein CASRRESNSPLHF.

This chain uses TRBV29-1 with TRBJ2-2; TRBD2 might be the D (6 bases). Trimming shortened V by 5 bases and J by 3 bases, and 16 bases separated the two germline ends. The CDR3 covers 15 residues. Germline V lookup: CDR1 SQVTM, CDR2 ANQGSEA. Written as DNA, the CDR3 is TGCAGCGTTTCCCAGGGAGGTGTCTACACCGGGGAGCTGTTTTTT. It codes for CSVSQGGVYTGELFF.

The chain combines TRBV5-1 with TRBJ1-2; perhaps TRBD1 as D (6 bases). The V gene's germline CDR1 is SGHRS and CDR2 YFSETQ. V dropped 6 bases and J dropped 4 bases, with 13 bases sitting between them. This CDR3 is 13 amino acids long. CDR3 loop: CASTLGGLYGYTF. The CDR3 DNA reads TGCGCCAGCACGTTGGGGGGCCTCTATGGCTACACCTTC.

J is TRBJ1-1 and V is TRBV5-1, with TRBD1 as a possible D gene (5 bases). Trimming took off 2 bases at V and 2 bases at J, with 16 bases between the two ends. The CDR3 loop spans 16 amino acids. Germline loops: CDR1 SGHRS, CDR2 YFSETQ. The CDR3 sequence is CASSLGARAQNTEAFF. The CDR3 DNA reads TGCGCCAGCAGCTTAGGGGCCAGGGCCCAAAACACTGAAGCTTTCTTT.

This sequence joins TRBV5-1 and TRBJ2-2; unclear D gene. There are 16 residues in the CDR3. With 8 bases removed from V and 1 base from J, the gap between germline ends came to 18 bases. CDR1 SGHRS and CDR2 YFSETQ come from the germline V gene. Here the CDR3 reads CASTTQAILNTGELFF. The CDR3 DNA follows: TGCGCCAGTACCACCCAGGCAATACTGAACACCGGGGAGCTGTTTTTT. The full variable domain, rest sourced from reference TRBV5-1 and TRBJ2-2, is KAGVTQTPRYLIKTRGQQVTLSCSPISGHRSVSWYQQTPGQGLQFLFEYFSETQRNKGNFPGRFSGRQFSNSRSEMNVSTLELGDSALYLCASTTQAILNTGELFFGEGSRLTVL.

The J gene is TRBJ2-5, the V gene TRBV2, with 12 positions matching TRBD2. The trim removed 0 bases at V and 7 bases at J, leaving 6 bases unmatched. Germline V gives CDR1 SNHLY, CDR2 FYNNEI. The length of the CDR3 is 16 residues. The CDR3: CASSEALAGGPRTQYF. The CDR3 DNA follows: TGTGCCAGCAGTGAAGCTCTAGCGGGAGGGCCAAGGACCCAGTACTTC.

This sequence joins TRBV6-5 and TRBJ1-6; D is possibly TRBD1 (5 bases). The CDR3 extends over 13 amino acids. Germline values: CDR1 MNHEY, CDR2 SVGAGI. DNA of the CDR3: TGTGGTTCGCAGGGAAGGAGCGGATCACCCCTCCACTTT. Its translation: CGSQGRSGSPLHF.

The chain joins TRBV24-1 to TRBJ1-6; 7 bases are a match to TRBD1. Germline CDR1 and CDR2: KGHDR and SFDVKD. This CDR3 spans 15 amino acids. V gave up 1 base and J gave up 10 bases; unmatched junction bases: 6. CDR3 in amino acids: CATSDFWDRTSPLHF. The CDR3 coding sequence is TGTGCCACCAGTGATTTCTGGGACAGAACCTCACCCCTCCACTTT.

The chain's CDR3 is CASSFGLAKNIQYF. CDR3 nucleotides: TGTGCCAGCAGCTTTGGCCTAGCCAAAAACATTCAGTACTTC. The chain couples TRBV7-2 to TRBJ2-4, with D unclear. The CDR3 extends over 14 amino acids. Germline V gene data show CDR1 as SGHTA and CDR2 as FQGNSA. V was pared by 3 bases and J by 0 bases, with 6 bases between.

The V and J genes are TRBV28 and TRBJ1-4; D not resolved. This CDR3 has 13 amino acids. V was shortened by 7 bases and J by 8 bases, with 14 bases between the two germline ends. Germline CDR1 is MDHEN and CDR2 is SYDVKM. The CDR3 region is CASIRGSGEKLFF. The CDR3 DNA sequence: TGTGCCAGCATAAGAGGGTCAGGCGAAAAACTGTTTTTT.

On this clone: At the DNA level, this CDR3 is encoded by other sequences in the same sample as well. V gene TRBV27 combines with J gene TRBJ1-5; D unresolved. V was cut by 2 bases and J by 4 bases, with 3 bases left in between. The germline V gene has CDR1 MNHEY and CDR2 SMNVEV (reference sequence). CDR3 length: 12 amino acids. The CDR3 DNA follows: TGTGCCAGCAGTTTACCGAATCAGCCCCAGCATTTT. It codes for CASSLPNQPQHF.

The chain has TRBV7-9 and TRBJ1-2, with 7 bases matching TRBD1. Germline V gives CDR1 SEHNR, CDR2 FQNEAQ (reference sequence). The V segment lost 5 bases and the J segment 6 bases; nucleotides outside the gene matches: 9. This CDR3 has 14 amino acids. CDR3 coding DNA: TGTGCCAGCAGCACCCCGGGACAGATGAATGGCTACACCTTC. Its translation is CASSTPGQMNGYTF.

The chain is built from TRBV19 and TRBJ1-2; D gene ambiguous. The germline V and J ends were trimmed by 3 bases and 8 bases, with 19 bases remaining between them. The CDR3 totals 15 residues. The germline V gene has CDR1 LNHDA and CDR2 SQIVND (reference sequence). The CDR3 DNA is TGTGCCAGTAGTATTCCACGGACGGATTCACGGGGCTACACCTTC. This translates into CASSIPRTDSRGYTF.

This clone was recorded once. The CDR3 sequence: CSVDIRPGHEQYF. The CDR3 bases are TGCAGCGTTGATATACGACCTGGCCACGAGCAGTACTTC. V gene TRBV29-1 combines with J gene TRBJ2-7; D is unresolved. Trimming cost V 3 bases and J 5 bases, with 14 bases left between them. This CDR3 is built from 13 residues. Germline V gives CDR1 SQVTM, CDR2 ANQGSEA.

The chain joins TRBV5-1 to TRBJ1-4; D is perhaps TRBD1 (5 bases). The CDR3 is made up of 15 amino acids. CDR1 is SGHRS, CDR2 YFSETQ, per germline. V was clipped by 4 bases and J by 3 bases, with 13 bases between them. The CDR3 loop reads CASSRAGLPNEKLFF. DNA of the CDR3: TGCGCCAGCAGCAGAGCAGGGTTACCTAATGAAAAACTGTTTTTT.

The CDR3 region is CASSEGGGGPTEAFF. The CDR3 nucleotides read TGTGCCAGCAGTGAAGGGGGGGGAGGACCCACTGAAGCTTTCTTT. The genes are TRBV6-1 and TRBJ1-1; the D gene is possibly TRBD1 (5 bases). Germline V CDR1 and CDR2: MNHNS, SASEGT. This CDR3 is 15 amino acids long. The V gene lost 1 base and the J gene lost 4 bases, with 13 bases spanning the gap.

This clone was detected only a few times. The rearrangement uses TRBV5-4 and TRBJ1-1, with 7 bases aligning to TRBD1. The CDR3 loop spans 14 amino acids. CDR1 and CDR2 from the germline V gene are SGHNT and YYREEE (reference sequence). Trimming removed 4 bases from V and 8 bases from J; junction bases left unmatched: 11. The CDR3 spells CASSLQGGSSEAFF. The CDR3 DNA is TGTGCCAGCAGCCTGCAGGGGGGGAGTTCGGAAGCTTTCTTT.

DNA of the CDR3: TGTGCCAGCTCACCTCACCCCGCCAACGAGCAGTACTTC. Its translation is CASSPHPANEQYF. This chain connects TRBV18 to TRBJ2-7; D gene uncertain. Germline lookup yields CDR1 KGHSH and CDR2 LQKENI. The CDR3 spans 13 residues. V dropped 3 bases and J dropped 5 bases, with 11 bases sitting between them.

CDR3 in DNA: TGTGCCGATAGACAGGGCTTCGATGAAAAACTGTTTTTT. This encodes CADRQGFDEKLFF. The chain links TRBV2 to TRBJ1-4, with 7 positions matching TRBD1. V lost 11 bases, J lost 6 bases, and 9 bases stayed unmatched. The CDR3 sequence is 13 residues long. The germline gives CDR1 SNHLY, CDR2 FYNNEI.

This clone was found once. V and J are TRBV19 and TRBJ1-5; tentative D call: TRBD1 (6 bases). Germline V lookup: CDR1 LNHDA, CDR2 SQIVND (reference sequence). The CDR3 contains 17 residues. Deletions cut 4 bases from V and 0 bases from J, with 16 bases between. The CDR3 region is CASSTLGAGDSNQPQHF. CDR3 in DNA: TGTGCCAGTAGTACCTTGGGGGCAGGGGATAGCAATCAGCCCCAGCATTTT.

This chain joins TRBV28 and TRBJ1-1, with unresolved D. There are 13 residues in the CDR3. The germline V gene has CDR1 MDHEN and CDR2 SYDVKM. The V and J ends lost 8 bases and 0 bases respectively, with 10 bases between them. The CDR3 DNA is TGTGCCAGCGGGCATCATATGAACACTGAAGCTTTCTTT. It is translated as CASGHHMNTEAFF.

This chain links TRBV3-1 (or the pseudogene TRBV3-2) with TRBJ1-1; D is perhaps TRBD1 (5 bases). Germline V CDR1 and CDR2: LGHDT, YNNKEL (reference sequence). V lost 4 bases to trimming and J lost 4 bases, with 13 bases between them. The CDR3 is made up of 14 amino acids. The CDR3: CASSRGRVATEAFF. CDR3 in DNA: TGTGCCAGCAGCCGAGGCAGGGTTGCCACTGAAGCTTTCTTT.

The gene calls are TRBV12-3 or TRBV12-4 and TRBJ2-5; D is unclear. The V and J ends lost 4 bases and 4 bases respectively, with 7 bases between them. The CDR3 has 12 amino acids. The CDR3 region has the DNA TGTGCCAGCAGTTGGACGGGAGAGACCCAGTACTTC. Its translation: CASSWTGETQYF.

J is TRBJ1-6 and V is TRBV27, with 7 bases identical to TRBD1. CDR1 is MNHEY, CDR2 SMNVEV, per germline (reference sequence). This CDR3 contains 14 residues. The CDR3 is CATGGDRDNSPLHF. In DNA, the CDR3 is TGTGCTACGGGGGGAGACAGGGATAATTCACCCCTCCACTTT.

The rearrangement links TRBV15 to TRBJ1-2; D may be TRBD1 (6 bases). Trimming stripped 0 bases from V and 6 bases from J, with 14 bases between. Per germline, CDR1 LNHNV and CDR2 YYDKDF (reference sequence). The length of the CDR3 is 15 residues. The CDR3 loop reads CATSRDWTASDGYTF. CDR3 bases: TGTGCCACCAGCAGAGATTGGACAGCCTCGGATGGCTACACCTTC.